A single sample gave rise to the 14 T cell receptor beta chains below, sequenced in a study of tumor-infiltrating lymphocytes in glioblastoma multiforme. Three nested ARM-PCR rounds with V-beta and C-beta primers built TCRB libraries. Each CDR3 protein gets one entry after TCRdb re-called the multiplex PCR reads with MiXCR. This table holds 10,000 to 15,000 distinct CDR3 sequences, almost 65% found once. Sequenced: brain tumor tissue. The origin of the receptors is a male donor with glioblastoma.

As to this clonotype: Likely a read error: the CDR3 ends without its conserved phenylalanine or tryptophan. The CDR3 loop is CASSLIYQQGDEQFL. In nucleotides, the CDR3 is TGCGCCAGCAGCCTGATATACCAACAGGGGGATGAGCAGTTCCTC. The chain combines TRBV4-1 with TRBJ2-1; 8 nucleotides line up with TRBD1. Germline-derived CDR1 and CDR2 are MGHRA and YSYEKL. The CDR3 has 15 residues. V dropped 4 bases and J dropped 8; count of bases not matched to a gene: 10.

Details on this clonotype: An end of the junction differs from the germline gene, which may be a read error. This chain joins TRBV11-1 and TRBJ2-1; TRBD1 matches at 11 bases. Germline assignment: CDR1 SGHAT and CDR2 FQDESV (reference sequence). The CDR3 runs to 14 residues. CDR3 residues: CASSPRTGGGEQFF. The DNA for the CDR3 is TGTGCCAGCAGCCCCAGGACAGGGGGCGGTGAGCAGTTTTTC.

This clonotype was seen repeatedly, ten times or more. This rearrangement joins TRBV24-1 to TRBJ2-3, with D hard to call. Germline CDR1 and CDR2: KGHDR and SFDVKD. This CDR3 has 13 residues. Trimming pared 2 bases from V and 8 bases from J, leaving 10 bases between. The CDR3 bases are TGTGCCACCAGTGATTGGAAGATCGGTACGCAGTATTTT. The encoded protein is CATSDWKIGTQYF.

As concerns this clonotype: Germline and junction disagree at one end, which may indicate a read error. The genes are TRBV2 and TRBJ2-1, with D maybe TRBD2 (5 bases). CDR1 SNHLY and CDR2 FYNNEI come from the germline V gene. The CDR3 covers 14 residues. CDR3 region: CASKKRGTDNEQSF. The DNA for the CDR3 is TGTGCCAGCAAAAAACGGGGAACTGACAATGAGCAGTCCTTC.

The chain uses TRBV11-2 and TRBJ2-7; weak D call: TRBD1 (6 bases). Germline lookup yields CDR1 SGHAT and CDR2 FQNNGV. The CDR3 extends over 13 amino acids. Deletions cut 8 bases from V and 2 bases from J, with 13 bases between. The CDR3 sequence is CASGLGTTYEQYF. CDR3 nucleotide sequence: TGTGCCAGCGGCCTTGGGACAACCTACGAGCAGTACTTC.

Worth noting for this clonotype: At one end the junction does not follow the germline gene, possibly because of a read error. The chain uses TRBV5-6 and TRBJ2-3; no reliable D call. The CDR3 contains 13 residues. CDR1 and CDR2 (germline): SGHDT, YYEEEE. The CDR3 loop is CASNLVAADTQYF. CDR3 nucleotide sequence: TGTGCCAGCAACTTGGTCGCGGCAGACACTCAGTATTTT.

This clonotype occurred once. The V and J genes are TRBV5-1 and TRBJ2-2, with 15 bases lining up with TRBD2. Germline CDR1 is SGHRS and CDR2 is YFSETQ. V lost 4 bases and J lost 6; bases outside the gene matches: 1. There are 15 residues in the CDR3. The CDR3, as DNA: TGCGCCAGCAGCGGGACTAGCGGGGGGTCCGGGGAGCTGTTTTTT. Residues: CASSGTSGGSGELFF.

Note on this clonotype: At one boundary the junction diverges from the germline segment, which might be a read error. This rearrangement joins TRBV20-1 to TRBJ2-4; 9 bases map to TRBD1. Germline assignment: CDR1 DFQATT and CDR2 SNEGSKA (reference sequence). The CDR3 sequence is 19 residues long. CDR3 sequence (DNA): TGCAGTGCTGGAGACCCTGACAGGGGGATTCGGAAAGCCAAAAACATCCAGTACTTC. This encodes CSAGDPDRGIRKAKNIQYF.

The V call is TRBV10-3, the J call TRBJ2-5; 12 bases fit TRBD2. Germline CDR1 reads ENHRY; CDR2 reads SYGVKD. Losses at the gene ends were 9 bases for V and 4 bases for J; bases not matched to a gene: 15. The CDR3 runs 17 residues. CDR3 region: CAIREGSLAGGPETQYF. Written as DNA, the CDR3 is TGTGCCATTAGAGAAGGCTCCCTAGCGGGAGGGCCAGAGACCCAGTACTTC.

As for this clonotype: Without the conserved terminal phenylalanine or tryptophan, this CDR3 likely stems from a read error. The chain combines TRBV12-3 or TRBV12-4 with TRBJ2-5, with D uncertain. Trimming took off 7 bases at V and 5 bases at J, with 8 bases between the two ends. The CDR3 is 11 residues long. The CDR3 coding sequence is TGTGCCAGCAATTTCTTGGAGACCCAGTACTGC. The encoded protein is CASNFLETQYC.

With regard to this clonotype: Because the CDR3's place on the DNA is in doubt, the DNA is left out and the CDR3 is given as listed by TCRdb. The chain joins TRBV30 to TRBJ1-2; TRBD1, the table's D call, was not compared with the DNA. The CDR3 extends over 14 residues, inclusive of both ends. The germline CDR1 and CDR2 sequences are GTSNPN and SVGIG (reference sequence). Here the CDR3 reads CALSVSAGQYGCTF.

Judged by abundance, this clonotype is medium-sized. The chain links TRBV10-3 to TRBJ1-5; D is perhaps TRBD1 (6 bases). V dropped 5 bases and J dropped 7 bases, with 15 bases sitting between them. There are 14 residues in the CDR3. Per germline, CDR1 ENHRY and CDR2 SYGVKD. The CDR3 bases are TGTGCCATCAGTACAGGGAGAGTTGAACAGCCCCAGCATTTT. Translated: CAISTGRVEQPQHF.

Turning to this clonotype: The final CDR3 position lacks the conserved phenylalanine or tryptophan, pointing to a likely read error. The chain couples TRBV11-2 to TRBJ2-1; D unclear. The CDR3 sequence is 15 residues long. Germline-derived CDR1 and CDR2 are SGHAT and FQNNGV. The CDR3 bases are TGTGTCAGCAGCTTAGTGGGTAGCTCCTACAATGAGCAGTTCCTC. Translated, it gives CVSSLVGSSYNEQFL.

V gene TRBV9 combines with J gene TRBJ2-1; D unclear. Trimming cost V 3 bases and J 8 bases, with 18 bases left between them. The CDR3 length is 15 residues. Germline CDR1 and CDR2: SGDLS and YYNGEE. For the CDR3, the DNA is TGTGCCAGCAGCGCCGTCCTAGTTGGGGTAGATGAGCAGTTCTTC. It is translated as CASSAVLVGVDEQFF.